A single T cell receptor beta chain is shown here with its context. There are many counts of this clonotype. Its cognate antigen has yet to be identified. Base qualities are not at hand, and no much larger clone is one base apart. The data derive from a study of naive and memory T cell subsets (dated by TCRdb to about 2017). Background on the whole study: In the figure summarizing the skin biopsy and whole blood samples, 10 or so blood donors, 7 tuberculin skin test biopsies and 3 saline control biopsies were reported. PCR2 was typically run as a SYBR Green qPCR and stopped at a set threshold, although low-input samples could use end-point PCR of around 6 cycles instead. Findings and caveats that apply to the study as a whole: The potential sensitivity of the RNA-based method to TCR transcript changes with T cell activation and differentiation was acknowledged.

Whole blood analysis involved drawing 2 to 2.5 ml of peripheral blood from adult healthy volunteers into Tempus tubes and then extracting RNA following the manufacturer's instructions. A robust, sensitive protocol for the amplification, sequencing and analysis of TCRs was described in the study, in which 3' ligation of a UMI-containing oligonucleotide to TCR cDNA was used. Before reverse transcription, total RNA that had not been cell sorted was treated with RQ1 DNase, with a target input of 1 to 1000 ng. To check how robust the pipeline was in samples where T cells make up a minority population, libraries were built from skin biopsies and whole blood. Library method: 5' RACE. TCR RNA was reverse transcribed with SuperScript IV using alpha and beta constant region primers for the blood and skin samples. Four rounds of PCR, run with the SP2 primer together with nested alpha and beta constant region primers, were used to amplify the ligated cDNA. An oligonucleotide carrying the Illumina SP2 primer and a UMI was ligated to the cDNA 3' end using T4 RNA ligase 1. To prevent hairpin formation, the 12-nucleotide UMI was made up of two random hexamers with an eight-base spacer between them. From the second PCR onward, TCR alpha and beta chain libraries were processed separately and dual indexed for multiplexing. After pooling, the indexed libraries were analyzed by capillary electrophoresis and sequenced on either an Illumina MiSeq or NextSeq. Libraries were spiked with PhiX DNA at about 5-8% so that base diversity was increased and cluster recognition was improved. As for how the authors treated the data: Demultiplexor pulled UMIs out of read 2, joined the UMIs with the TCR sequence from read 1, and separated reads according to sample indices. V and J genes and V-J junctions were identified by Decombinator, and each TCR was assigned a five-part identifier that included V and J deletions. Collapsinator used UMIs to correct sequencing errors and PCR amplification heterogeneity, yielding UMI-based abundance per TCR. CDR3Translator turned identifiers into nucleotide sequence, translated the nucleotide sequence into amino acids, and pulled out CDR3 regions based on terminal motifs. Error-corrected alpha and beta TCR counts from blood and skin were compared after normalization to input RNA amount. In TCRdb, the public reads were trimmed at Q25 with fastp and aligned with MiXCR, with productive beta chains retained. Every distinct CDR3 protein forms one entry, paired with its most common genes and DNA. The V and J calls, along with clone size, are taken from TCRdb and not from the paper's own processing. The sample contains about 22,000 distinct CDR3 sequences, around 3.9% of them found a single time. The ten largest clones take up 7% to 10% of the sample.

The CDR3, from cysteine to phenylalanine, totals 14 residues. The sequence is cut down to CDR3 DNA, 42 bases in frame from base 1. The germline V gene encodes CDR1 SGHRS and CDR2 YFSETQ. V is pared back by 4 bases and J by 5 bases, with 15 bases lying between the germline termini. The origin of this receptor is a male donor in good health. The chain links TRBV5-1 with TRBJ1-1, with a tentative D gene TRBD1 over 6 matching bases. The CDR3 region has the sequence CASSGGRDKTEAFF. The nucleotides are TGCGCCAGCAGCGGGGGCCGGGACAAGACTGAAGCTTTCTTT.